These T cell receptor beta chains were read from a single sample in a study of identifying expanded T cells in peripheral blood. Profiling relied on immunoSEQ multiplex PCR, and the TCRdb table lists in-frame clones only, not all of them. This sample has nearly 60,000 clones, with roughly 87% found just once. The sequenced sample was blood. The receptors here all came from a person between 18 and 75 years old in good health. CDR3s include the opening cysteine and the closing phenylalanine or tryptophan. Fields, in order: J gene, V gene, clone size, D gene, CDR3 protein, CDR3 DNA. The D gene is left open where the match is weak. Clone size is not always given. Where it is, it says once, few, many or a class for expanded clones.

TRBJ2-7 | TRBV10-1 | . | . | CASSEKLTYEQYF | TGCGCCAGCAGTGAGAAGTTAACCTACGAGCAGTACTTC
TRBJ1-5 | TRBV10-3 | . | . | CAIRQGDQPQHF | TGTGCCATCAGACAGGGAGATCAGCCCCAGCATTTT
TRBJ2-4 | TRBV27 | . | TRBD2 | CASRRLGLAGGPAKNIQYF | TGTGCCAGCCGCCGCCTGGGACTAGCGGGAGGGCCGGCCAAAAACATTCAGTACTTC
TRBJ2-3 | TRBV2 | once | . | CARLRAGQGDTQYF | TGTGCCAGGCTAAGGGCAGGGCAAGGAGATACGCAGTATTTT
TRBJ1-1 | TRBV6-6 | . | . | CASRYRDGTEAFF | TGTGCCAGCAGGTACAGGGACGGCACTGAAGCTTTCTTT
TRBJ2-7 | TRBV7-2 | . | TRBD2 | CASSSPRLAGTYEQYF | TGTGCCAGCAGCTCCCCCCGACTAGCGGGAACCTACGAGCAGTACTTC
TRBJ2-5 | TRBV11-2 | . | TRBD1 | CASSLDFLQGALRETQYF | TGTGCCAGCAGCTTAGACTTCTTACAGGGGGCGCTCCGGGAGACCCAGTACTTC
TRBJ2-1 | TRBV30 | . | TRBD2 | CAWSRRLAGAYNEQFF | TGTGCCTGGAGTCGGAGGCTAGCGGGGGCCTACAATGAGCAGTTCTTC
TRBJ1-5 | TRBV21-1 | . | . | CASRPSGKGNQPQHF | TGTGCCAGCAGGCCTTCAGGAAAGGGGAATCAGCCCCAGCATTTT
TRBJ2-3 | TRBV14 | . | . | CASSQALRHTDTQYF | TGTGCCAGCAGCCAAGCCTTGCGGCACACAGATACGCAGTATTTT
TRBJ2-3 | TRBV19 | . | . | CASKNPFTDTQYF | TGTGCCTCTAAGAATCCTTTCACAGATACGCAGTATTTT
TRBJ2-7 | TRBV10-3 | . | TRBD1 | CAISEVQGAYEQYF | TGTGCCATCAGTGAGGTACAGGGGGCGTACGAGCAGTACTTC
TRBJ2-1 | TRBV7-9 | . | . | CASSAARSWEQFF | TGTGCCAGCAGCGCGGCTAGGAGTTGGGAGCAGTTCTTC
TRBJ2-1 | TRBV6-4 | . | TRBD2 | CASSRTSGRASPYNEQFF | TGTGCCAGCAGCCGGACTAGCGGGAGGGCCAGTCCCTACAATGAGCAGTTCTTC
TRBJ2-3 | TRBV9 | . | TRBD2 | CASSRIAGVGTDTQYF | TGTGCCAGCAGTCGTATAGCGGGGGTGGGCACAGATACGCAGTATTTT
TRBJ1-1 | TRBV27 | . | TRBD1 | CASSFSTGVNTEAFF | TGTGCCAGCAGTTTCTCGACAGGGGTGAACACTGAAGCTTTCTTT
TRBJ1-1 | TRBV14 | . | . | CASSQGLFTEAFF | TGTGCCAGCAGTCAGGGACTCTTCACTGAAGCTTTCTTT
TRBJ2-1 | TRBV27 | . | . | CASSSLALSYNEQFF | TGTGCCAGCAGTTCCCTAGCGCTCTCCTACAATGAGCAGTTCTTC
TRBJ2-7 | TRBV6-5 | . | TRBD2 | CASSLAGVGLSYEQYF | TGTGCCAGCAGTTTGGCGGGGGTGGGCTTATCCTACGAGCAGTACTTC
TRBJ2-2 | TRBV5-6 | . | . | CASSILQNTGELFF | TGTGCCAGCAGCATCTTACAGAACACCGGGGAGCTGTTTTTT
TRBJ2-7 | TRBV7-6 | . | . | CASSSGGGGYEQYF | TGTGCCAGCAGCTCGGGCGGTGGTGGATACGAGCAGTACTTC
TRBJ2-2 | TRBV4-1 | . | TRBD2 | CASSQRVRLAGGANTGELFF | TGCGCCAGCAGCCAAAGGGTGAGACTAGCGGGGGGGGCGAACACCGGGGAGCTGTTTTTT
TRBJ2-5 | TRBV5-8 | . | TRBD1 | CASSWRSQGAQETQYF | TGTGCCAGCAGCTGGAGGTCCCAGGGGGCCCAAGAGACCCAGTACTTC
TRBJ1-2 | TRBV5-1 | . | . | CASSLDDAGYGYTF | TGCGCCAGCAGCTTGGATGACGCGGGCTATGGCTACACCTTC
TRBJ1-5 | TRBV28 | . | . | CASSFLAGTQLNQPQHF | TGTGCCAGCAGTTTTCTAGCAGGGACCCAACTTAATCAGCCCCAGCATTTT
TRBJ2-1 | TRBV30 | . | . | CAWSVRRTGRNNEQFF | TGTGCCTGGAGTGTACGTCGAACAGGGAGGAATAATGAGCAGTTCTTC
TRBJ1-5 | TRBV19 | . | . | CASKGPYSNQPQHF | TGTGCCAGTAAAGGCCCCTATAGCAATCAGCCCCAGCATTTT
TRBJ2-1 | TRBV7-7 | . | . | CASSSSTGIEQFF | TGTGCCAGCAGCTCTAGCACCGGCATTGAGCAGTTCTTC
TRBJ2-3 | TRBV28 | . | . | CASSVSSLTDTQYF | TGTGCCAGCAGTGTGTCTAGTCTCACAGATACGCAGTATTTT
TRBJ2-3 | TRBV11-2 | once | . | CASSLEPEDTQYF | TGTGCCAGCAGCTTAGAACCGGAAGATACGCAGTATTTT
TRBJ1-1 | TRBV5-1 | . | . | CASSLGQMNTEAFF | TGCGCCAGCAGCTTGGGACAGATGAACACTGAAGCTTTCTTT
TRBJ1-2 | TRBV4-1 | . | . | CASSQPLAVRYGYTF | TGCGCCAGCAGCCAACCCCTTGCGGTCAGATATGGCTACACCTTC
TRBJ2-7 | TRBV28 | few | TRBD2 | CASGSLAGGLYEQYF | TGTGCCAGTGGTAGTTTAGCGGGAGGGCTCTACGAGCAGTACTTC
TRBJ1-2 | TRBV2 | few | . | CAGYGYTF | TGTGCCGGCTATGGCTACACCTTC
TRBJ2-2 | TRBV9 | . | . | CASSVGQPTGELFF | TGTGCCAGCAGCGTAGGACAGCCCACCGGGGAGCTGTTTTTT
TRBJ2-7 | TRBV7-6 | . | TRBD1 | CASSQGQGSSYEQYF | TGTGCCAGCAGCCAAGGACAGGGGAGCTCCTACGAGCAGTACTTC
TRBJ2-3 | TRBV7-2 | . | TRBD2 | CASSLSGGTDTQYF | TGTGCCAGCAGCTTAAGCGGGGGCACAGATACGCAGTATTTT
TRBJ2-1 | TRBV20-1 | . | . | CSAMAYEQFF | TGCAGTGCTATGGCCTATGAGCAGTTCTTC
TRBJ1-5 | TRBV19 | few | TRBD1 | CASGTGGNQPQHF | TGTGCCAGCGGGACAGGGGGCAATCAGCCCCAGCATTTT
TRBJ1-2 | TRBV6-1 | . | . | CASSPNGGGYTF | TGTGCCAGCAGCCCGAACGGGGGCGGCTACACCTTC
TRBJ2-5 | TRBV7-2 | . | . | CASSFGAHETQYF | TGTGCCAGCAGCTTTGGGGCTCACGAGACCCAGTACTTC
TRBJ2-6 | TRBV6-1 | . | . | CASSEFFGGRDGANVLTF | TGTGCCAGCAGTGAATTTTTTGGGGGGCGCGATGGGGCCAACGTCCTGACTTTC
TRBJ2-1 | TRBV7-2 | once | . | CASSLEGGDEQFF | TGTGCCAGCAGCTTAGAAGGAGGGGATGAGCAGTTCTTC
TRBJ2-7 | TRBV2 | . | . | CASRTASYEQYF | TGTGCCAGCAGGACAGCCTCCTACGAGCAGTACTTC